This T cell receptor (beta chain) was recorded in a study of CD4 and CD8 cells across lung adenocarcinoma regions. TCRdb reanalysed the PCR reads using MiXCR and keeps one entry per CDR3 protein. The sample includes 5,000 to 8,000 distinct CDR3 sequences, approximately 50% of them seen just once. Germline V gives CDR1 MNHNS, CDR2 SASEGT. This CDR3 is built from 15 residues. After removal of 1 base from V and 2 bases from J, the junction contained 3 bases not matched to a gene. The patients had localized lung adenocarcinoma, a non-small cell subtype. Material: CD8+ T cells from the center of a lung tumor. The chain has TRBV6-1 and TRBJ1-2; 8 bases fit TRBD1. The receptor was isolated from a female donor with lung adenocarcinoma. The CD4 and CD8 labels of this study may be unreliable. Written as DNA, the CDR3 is TGTGCCAGCAGTGAAGTAACAGGGGGGAACTATGGCTACACCTTC. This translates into CASSEVTGGNYGYTF.